The entry below gives a single TCR beta chain sequence along with its context. J was trimmed by 3 bases and V by 2 bases; bases with no gene match: 2. Germline CDR1 is MNHEY and CDR2 is SVGAGI. This CDR3 has 14 residues. The data are from a study of blood T cell repertoires in COVID-19. Study-level background: The United States, Italy and Spain supplied acute and convalescent COVID-19 samples. Sample material is recorded as cDNA or gDNA derived from T cells, B-cell-depleted T cells, or PBMCs.

As processed by the authors: Reference gene primer amplification gave nucleated cell count estimates. The assay was immunoSEQ multiplex PCR, and TCRdb's table has in-frame clones only and misses some. Clone size and V and J calls were adopted from that table, with D and trimming inferred from the DNA. Counted here are 300,000 to 400,000 clones, about 87% occurring once; the ten biggest clones make up roughly a tenth. While infection was still active, Seattle patients were enrolled and then followed longitudinally. The clonotype originates from a man aged 25 to 40 with COVID-19, enrolled during active disease. The sequenced sample consisted of peripheral blood. This chain uses TRBV6-5 with TRBJ2-7; 9 nucleotides align to TRBD1. Written as DNA, the CDR3 is TGTGCCAGCAGTTACCGGGACAGGGTCTACGAGCAGTACTTC. This encodes CASSYRDRVYEQYF.